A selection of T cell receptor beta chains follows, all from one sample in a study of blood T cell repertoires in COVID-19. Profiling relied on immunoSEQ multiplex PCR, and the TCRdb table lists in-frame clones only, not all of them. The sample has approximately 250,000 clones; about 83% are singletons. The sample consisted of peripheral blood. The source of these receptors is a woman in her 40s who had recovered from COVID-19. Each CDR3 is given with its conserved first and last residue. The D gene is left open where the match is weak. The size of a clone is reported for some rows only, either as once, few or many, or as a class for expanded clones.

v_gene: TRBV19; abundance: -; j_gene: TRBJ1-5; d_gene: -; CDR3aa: CASRKRGPMHF; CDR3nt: TGTGCCAGTAGGAAAAGGGGCCCGATGCATTTT
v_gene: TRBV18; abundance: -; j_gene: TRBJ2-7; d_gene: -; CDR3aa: CASSPGSNGEQYF; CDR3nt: TGTGCCAGCTCACCAGGTTCTAACGGCGAGCAGTACTTC
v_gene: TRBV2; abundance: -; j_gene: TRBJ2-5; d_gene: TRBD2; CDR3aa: CASNGQRGQETQYF; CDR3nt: TGTGCCAGCAATGGACAGCGGGGGCAAGAGACCCAGTACTTC
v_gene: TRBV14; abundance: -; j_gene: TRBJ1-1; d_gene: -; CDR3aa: CASSQPGSVNTEAFF; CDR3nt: TGTGCCAGCAGCCAACCGGGGAGCGTGAACACTGAAGCTTTCTTT
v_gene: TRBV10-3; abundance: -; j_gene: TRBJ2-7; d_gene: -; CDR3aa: CATEGDGTYEQYF; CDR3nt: TGTGCCACCGAGGGGGACGGCACCTACGAGCAGTACTTC
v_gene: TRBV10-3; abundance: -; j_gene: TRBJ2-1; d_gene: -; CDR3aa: CAISGESDEQFF; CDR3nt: TGTGCCATCTCTGGGGAGAGCGATGAGCAGTTCTTC
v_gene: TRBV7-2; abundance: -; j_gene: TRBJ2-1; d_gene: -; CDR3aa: CASSLEGVSEDEQFF; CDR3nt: TGTGCCAGCAGCTTAGAGGGTGTCTCGGAGGATGAGCAGTTCTTC
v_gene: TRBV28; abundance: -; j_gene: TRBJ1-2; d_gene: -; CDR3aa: CASSTGYGYTF; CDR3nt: TGTGCCAGCAGCACGGGGTATGGCTACACCTTC
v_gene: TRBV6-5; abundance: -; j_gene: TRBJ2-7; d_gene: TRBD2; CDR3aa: CASSGLVGSYEQYF; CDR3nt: TGTGCCAGCAGCGGACTAGTAGGCTCCTACGAGCAGTACTTC
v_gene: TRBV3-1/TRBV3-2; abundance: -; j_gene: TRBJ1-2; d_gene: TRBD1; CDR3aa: CASSRGTGDGYTF; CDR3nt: TGTGCCAGCAGCCGGGGGACAGGGGATGGCTACACCTTC
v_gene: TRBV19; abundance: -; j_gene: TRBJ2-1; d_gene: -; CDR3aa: CASSSESRAYEQFF; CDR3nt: TGTGCCAGTAGTTCAGAGAGCAGGGCCTATGAGCAGTTCTTC
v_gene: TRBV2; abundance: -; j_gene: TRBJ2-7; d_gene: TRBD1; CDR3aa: CASSLYGQGYEQYF; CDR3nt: TGTGCCAGCAGCTTATACGGACAGGGATACGAGCAGTACTTC
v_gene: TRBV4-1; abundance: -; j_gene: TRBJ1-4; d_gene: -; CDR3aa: CASSLWDTELFF; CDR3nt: TGCGCCAGCAGCCTCTGGGACACTGAACTGTTTTTT
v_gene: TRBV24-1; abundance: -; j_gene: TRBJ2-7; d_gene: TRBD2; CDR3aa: CATSDSRGTSGTYEQYF; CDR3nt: TGTGCCACCAGTGATTCGCGTGGGACTAGCGGAACCTACGAGCAGTACTTC
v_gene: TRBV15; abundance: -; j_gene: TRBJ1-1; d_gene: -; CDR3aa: CATSRDLAGEAFF; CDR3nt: TGTGCCACCAGCAGAGATTTGGCAGGGGAAGCTTTCTTT
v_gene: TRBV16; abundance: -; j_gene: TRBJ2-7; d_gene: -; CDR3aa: CASSQSAGYEQYF; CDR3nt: TGTGCCAGCAGCCAATCGGCGGGCTACGAGCAGTACTTC
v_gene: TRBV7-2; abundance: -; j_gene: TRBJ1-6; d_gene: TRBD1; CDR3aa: CASSLQGAVYSPLHF; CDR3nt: TGTGCCAGCAGCTTACAGGGGGCCGTTTATTCACCCCTCCACTTT
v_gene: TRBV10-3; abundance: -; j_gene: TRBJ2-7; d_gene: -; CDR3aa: CAISRRQDAYEQYF; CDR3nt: TGTGCCATCAGCAGACGACAGGACGCCTACGAGCAGTACTTC
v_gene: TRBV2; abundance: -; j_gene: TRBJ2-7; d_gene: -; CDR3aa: CASRGTVGGEQYF; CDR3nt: TGTGCCAGCAGGGGGACCGTGGGGGGCGAGCAGTACTTC
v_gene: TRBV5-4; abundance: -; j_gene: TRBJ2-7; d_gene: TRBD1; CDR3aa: CASSWGQARGSYEQYF; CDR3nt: TGTGCCAGCAGCTGGGGACAGGCTAGGGGTTCCTACGAGCAGTACTTC
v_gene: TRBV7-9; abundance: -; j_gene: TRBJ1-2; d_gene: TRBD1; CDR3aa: CASSFGQGLLYGYTF; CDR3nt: TGTGCCAGCAGCTTCGGACAGGGTCTACTGTATGGCTACACCTTC
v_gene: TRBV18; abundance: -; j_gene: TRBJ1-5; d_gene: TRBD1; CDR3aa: CASSPPDRVQPQHF; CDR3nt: TGTGCCAGCTCACCCCCGGACAGGGTTCAGCCCCAGCATTTT
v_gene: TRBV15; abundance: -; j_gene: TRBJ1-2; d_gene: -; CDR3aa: CATSQTARSAYGYTF; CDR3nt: TGTGCCACCAGCCAGACCGCCAGGTCAGCCTATGGCTACACCTTC
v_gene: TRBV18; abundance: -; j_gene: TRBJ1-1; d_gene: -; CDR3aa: CASSPGYPGRGGTEAFF; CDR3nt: TGTGCCAGCTCACCTGGTTATCCGGGGAGGGGAGGCACTGAAGCTTTCTTT
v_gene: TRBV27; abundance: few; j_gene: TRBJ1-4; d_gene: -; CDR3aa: CASSFGQRNEKLFF; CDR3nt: TGTGCCAGCAGTTTCGGTCAGCGTAATGAAAAACTGTTTTTT
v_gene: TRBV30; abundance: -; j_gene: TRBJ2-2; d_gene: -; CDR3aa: CAWNRGIGFIGELFF; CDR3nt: TGTGCCTGGAACCGGGGAATTGGTTTTATCGGGGAGCTGTTTTTT
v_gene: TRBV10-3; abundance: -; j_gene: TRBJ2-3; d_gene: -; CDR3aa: CAISESGDTTDTQYF; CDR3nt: TGTGCCATCAGTGAGTCTGGGGACACCACAGATACGCAGTATTTT
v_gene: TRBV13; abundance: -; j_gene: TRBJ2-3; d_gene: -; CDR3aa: CASSLDTGSDTQYF; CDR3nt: TGTGCCAGCAGCTTAGATACGGGGTCAGATACGCAGTATTTT
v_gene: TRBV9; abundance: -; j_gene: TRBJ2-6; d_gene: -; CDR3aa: CASSVAGAGANVLTF; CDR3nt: TGTGCCAGCAGCGTAGCAGGGGCTGGGGCCAACGTCCTGACTTTC